These 2 T cell receptor beta chains were sequenced from one sample in a study of blood T cells in healthy people across ages. A second PCR of roughly 7 to 11 cycles used a sample-barcoded 5' primer and a J-beta primer mix. TCRdb re-called the 5' RACE reads through MiXCR, storing one row per CDR3 protein. This table has fewer than 950,000 distinct CDR3 sequences, under 40% appearing once. The sample consisted of blood. The receptors originated from a man aged 18 to 29 in good health.

CDR3 sequence reads: CASRATGEETQYF. CDR3 DNA: TGTGCCAGCAGAGCTACAGGGGAAGAGACCCAGTACTTC. The chain employs TRBV6-2 or TRBV6-3 and TRBJ2-5; 7 bases fit TRBD1. V gave up 6 bases and J gave up 3 bases; unmatched junction bases: 4. Germline lookup yields CDR1 MNHEY and CDR2 SVGEGT. There are 13 residues in the CDR3.

This clonotype has a handful of counts. The chain has TRBV20-1 and TRBJ2-7; unclear D gene. Germline CDR1 reads DFQATT; CDR2 reads SNEGSKA (reference sequence). This CDR3 is built from 13 residues. Between the trimmed V and J ends, which lost 6 bases and 0 bases, there was a span of 12 bases. The CDR3 here is CSAVSGSSYEQYF. In DNA, the CDR3 is TGCAGTGCGGTCTCGGGTAGCTCCTACGAGCAGTACTTC.